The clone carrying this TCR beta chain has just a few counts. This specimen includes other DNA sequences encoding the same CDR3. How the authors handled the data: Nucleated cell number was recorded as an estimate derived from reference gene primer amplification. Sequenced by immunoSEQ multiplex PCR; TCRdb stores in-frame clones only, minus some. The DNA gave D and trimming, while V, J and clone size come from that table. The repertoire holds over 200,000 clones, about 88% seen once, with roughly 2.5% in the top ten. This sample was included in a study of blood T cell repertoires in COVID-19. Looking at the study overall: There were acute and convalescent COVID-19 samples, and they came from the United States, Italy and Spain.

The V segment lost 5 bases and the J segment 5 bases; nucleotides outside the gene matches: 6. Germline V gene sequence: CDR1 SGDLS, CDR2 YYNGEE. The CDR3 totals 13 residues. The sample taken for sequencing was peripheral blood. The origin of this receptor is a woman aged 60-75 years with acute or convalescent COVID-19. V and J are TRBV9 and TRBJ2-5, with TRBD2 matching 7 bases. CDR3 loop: CASSLAREETQYF. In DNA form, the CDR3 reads TGTGCCAGCAGTCTAGCGCGGGAGGAGACCCAGTACTTC.